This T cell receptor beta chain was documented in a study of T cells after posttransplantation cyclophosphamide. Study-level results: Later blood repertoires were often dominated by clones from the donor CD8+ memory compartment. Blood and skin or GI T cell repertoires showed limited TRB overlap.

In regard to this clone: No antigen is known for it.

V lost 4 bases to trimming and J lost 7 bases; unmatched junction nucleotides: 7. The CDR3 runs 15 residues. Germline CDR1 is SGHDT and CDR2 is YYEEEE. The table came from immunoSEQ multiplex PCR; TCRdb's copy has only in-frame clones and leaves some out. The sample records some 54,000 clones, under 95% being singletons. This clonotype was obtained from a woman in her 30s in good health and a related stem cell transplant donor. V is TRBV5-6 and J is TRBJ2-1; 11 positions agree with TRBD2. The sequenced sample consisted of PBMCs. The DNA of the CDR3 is TGTGCCAGCAGCCTTAGCGGGGGGGCCTTTAATGAGCAGTTCTTC. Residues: CASSLSGGAFNEQFF.